The clone carrying this TCR beta chain has just a few counts. The antigen is undetermined. PBMCs were collected from a roughly 9.7 ml volume of fresh peripheral blood. RNA transcripts provided the source from which TCR beta CDR3 regions were amplified. First-round RT-PCR with HTBI primers amplified the TCR CDR3 region. TCRdb fed the multiplex PCR reads into MiXCR, producing one record per CDR3 protein. This sample has some 270,000 distinct CDR3 sequences, with roughly an eighth found just once. The data belong to a study of T cells in Graves' hyperthyroidism and ophthalmopathy. Study observations and caveats: Before onset, ophthalmopathy was predicted by the model a median about 6.2 months earlier.

Trimming stripped 3 bases from V and 2 bases from J, with 13 bases between. CDR1 is LNHDA, CDR2 SQIVND, per germline (reference sequence). The CDR3 is 15 amino acids. The specimen sequenced was blood. The TCR originated in a woman in her 40s with Graves' hyperthyroidism. The chain recombines TRBV19 with TRBJ1-2; D is perhaps TRBD1 (6 bases). The CDR3 DNA is TGTGCCAGTAGTATTTCCGGGGGCGCGAACTATGGCTACACCTTC. It specifies CASSISGGANYGYTF. The whole variable domain, filled in from reference TRBV19 and TRBJ1-2, reads DGGITQSPKYLFRKEGQNVTLSCEQNLNHDAMYWYRQDPGQGLRLIYYSQIVNDFQKGDIAEGYSVSREKKESFPLTVTSAQKNPTAFYLCASSISGGANYGYTFGSGTRLTVV.